This T cell receptor (beta chain) emerged from a study of long-term antiretroviral therapy in people with HIV. Looked up from germline, CDR1 is LNHDA and CDR2 is SQIVND (reference sequence). Deletions cut 6 bases from V and 7 bases from J, with 13 bases between. The CDR3 spans 14 residues. Researchers report immunoSEQ v3.0 was run at survey level. Profiled with immunoSEQ multiplex PCR; TCRdb holds only in-frame clones, not every one. The data hold under 35,000 clones, with approximately 96% observed a single time. On this clone itself: Its target is unknown.

Study findings and constraints: The study found narrower CDR3 length ranges in HIV repertoires than in controls. Adherence to ART, viral resistance and therapy changes lacked any data.

The receptor's source is a man under 40 with HIV. The material sequenced was unsorted PBMCs, taken 6.6 years after starting antiretroviral therapy. V is TRBV19 and J is TRBJ1-6, with a possible D match to TRBD1 (6 bases). The CDR3 loop reads CASRGGLRNSPLHF. CDR3 DNA sequence: TGTGCCAGTAGGGGGGGCCTACGGAATTCACCCCTCCACTTT.